This TCR beta chain was recovered during a study of blood T cell repertoires in COVID-19. Overall study context: There were acute and convalescent COVID-19 samples, and they came from the United States, Italy and Spain. In each case, the material was cDNA or gDNA derived from T cells, B-cell-depleted T cells, or PBMCs.

The trim removed 4 bases at V and 8 bases at J, leaving 3 bases unmatched. In germline, CDR1 is LNHDA, CDR2 SQIVND (reference sequence). This CDR3 region has 14 residues. Original methodology: The authors estimated nucleated cell counts from reference gene primer amplification. Profiling relied on immunoSEQ multiplex PCR, and the TCRdb table lists in-frame clones only, not all of them. That table furnishes V, J and clone size, whereas the DNA furnished D and trimming. The table shows over 90,000 clones, with 81% occurring only once. This clone came up once. This rearrangement joins TRBV19 to TRBJ2-4, with 12 bases lining up with TRBD1. Sample: peripheral blood. The source of this sequence is a man aged 60-69 years with acute or convalescent COVID-19. The CDR3 DNA follows: TGTGCCAGTAGTACGGGACAGGGGGCCGACATTCAGTACTTC. Translation: CASSTGQGADIQYF.